A selection of T cell receptor beta chains follows, all from one sample in a study of blood T cell dynamics during melanoma immunotherapy. The method was immunoSEQ multiplex PCR; TCRdb's version includes in-frame clones alone and lacks a portion of them. Of around 13,000 clones listed, around 85% are singletons. Sequencing was performed on blood, taken from a patient treated with checkpoint blockade. Receptor source: a human donor with melanoma. The CDR3 runs from the conserved cysteine through the conserved F or W. Each record gives: V gene, clone size, J gene, D gene, CDR3 protein, CDR3 DNA. D genes are given only for firm matches. Expanded clones get a size class; other rows say once, few or many, or leave the size out.

>TRBV6-4|.|TRBJ2-3|.
CASPWTATTDANTDTQYF
TGTGCCAGCCCATGGACCGCCACGACGGATGCCAACACAGATACGCAGTATTTT
>TRBV27|.|TRBJ1-2|TRBD1
CASSGRQGQGYTF
TGTGCCAGCAGTGGCCGACAGGGCCAGGGCTACACCTTC
>TRBV7-6|.|TRBJ2-1|.
CASSIGSEQFF
TGTGCCAGCAGTATTGGGAGTGAGCAGTTCTTC
>TRBV19|.|TRBJ2-6|.
CASSIMLRQASSGANVLTF
TGTGCCAGTAGTATTATGTTGAGACAGGCTAGCTCTGGGGCCAACGTCCTGACTTTC
>TRBV10-3|.|TRBJ2-2|TRBD2
CAIAGRLAGVGELFF
TGTGCCATCGCCGGGAGGCTAGCGGGAGTTGGGGAGCTGTTTTTT
>TRBV2|.|TRBJ1-5|TRBD1
CASSPGGFGNQPQHF
TGTGCCAGCAGTCCAGGGGGCTTCGGTAATCAGCCCCAGCATTTT
>TRBV6-6|.|TRBJ2-7|.
CASGPGAGEAYEQYF
TGTGCCAGCGGCCCAGGGGCGGGTGAAGCCTACGAGCAGTACTTC
>TRBV19|.|TRBJ2-7|.
CASSIYDEQYF
TGTGCCAGTAGTATCTACGACGAGCAGTACTTC
>TRBV6-6|.|TRBJ2-3|.
CASGRMGTDTQYF
TGTGCCAGCGGGAGGATGGGCACAGATACGCAGTATTTT
>TRBV5-4|.|TRBJ2-7|.
CASSLESGQYEQYF
TGTGCCAGCAGCTTGGAGTCCGGCCAGTACGAGCAGTACTTC
>TRBV19|.|TRBJ2-7|.
CASSPLPTFSYEQYF
TGTGCCAGTAGTCCCCTTCCTACCTTCTCCTACGAGCAGTACTTC
>TRBV27|.|TRBJ1-1|.
CASSGRSTGGNTEAFF
TGTGCCAGCAGTGGCCGGAGCACAGGCGGAAACACTGAAGCTTTCTTT
>TRBV2|once|TRBJ1-4|.
CASSGDRGKVEKLFF
TGTGCCAGCAGTGGCGACCGGGGGAAGGTTGAAAAACTGTTTTTT
>TRBV7-2|.|TRBJ2-3|.
CASSLNVYPSTDTQYF
TGTGCCAGCAGCTTAAACGTTTATCCTAGCACAGATACGCAGTATTTT
>TRBV5-6|.|TRBJ1-4|.
CASSGTGWEKLFF
TGTGCCAGCAGCGGGACTGGTTGGGAAAAACTGTTTTTT
>TRBV2|.|TRBJ2-7|.
CVSSGRNYEQYF
TGTGTCAGCAGTGGAAGGAACTACGAGCAGTACTTC
>TRBV6-5|.|TRBJ1-2|.
CASSSGYGYTF
TGTGCCAGCAGTTCTGGCTATGGCTACACCTTC
>TRBV7-2|.|TRBJ1-3|.
CASSLDVTSGNTIYF
TGTGCCAGCAGCTTAGATGTCACCTCTGGAAACACCATATATTTT
>TRBV7-9|.|TRBJ2-7|TRBD1
CASSPGQGAYEQYF
TGTGCCAGCAGCCCGGGACAGGGGGCCTACGAGCAGTACTTC
>TRBV28|.|TRBJ1-1|.
CASSQYGRRVKNTEAFF
TGTGCCAGCAGCCAATACGGCAGGAGAGTAAAAAACACTGAAGCTTTCTTT
>TRBV7-7|.|TRBJ2-5|.
CASSLYQQETQYF
TGTGCCAGCAGCTTGTATCAGCAAGAGACCCAGTACTTC
>TRBV5-1|.|TRBJ2-7|TRBD2
CASSSWAGVPYEQYF
TGCGCCAGCAGCTCCTGGGCGGGGGTCCCCTACGAGCAGTACTTC
>TRBV29-1|.|TRBJ1-1|.
CSGGLMNTEAFF
TGCAGCGGTGGACTGATGAACACTGAAGCTTTCTTT
>TRBV7-7|.|TRBJ2-2|.
CASSVSGSTGELFF
TGTGCTAGCAGCGTCTCGGGGTCCACCGGGGAGCTGTTTTTT
>TRBV18|.|TRBJ2-1|TRBD2
CASSPSVAGYNEQFF
TGTGCCAGCTCACCATCAGTAGCGGGGTACAATGAGCAGTTCTTC
>TRBV6-4|.|TRBJ1-1|TRBD1
CASSVDRVNTEAFF
TGTGCCAGCAGTGTGGACAGGGTTAACACTGAAGCTTTCTTT
>TRBV6-1|.|TRBJ1-2|.
CASSERLGTGPHGCTF
TGTGCCAGCAGTGAACGTTTAGGGACGGGGCCTCATGGTTGCACCTTC
>TRBV6-1|.|TRBJ2-3|.
CASQRGADTQYF
TGTGCCAGTCAGAGGGGGGCAGATACGCAGTATTTT
>TRBV19|few|TRBJ1-1|.
CASSPHDTVNTEAFF
TGTGCCAGTAGCCCCCATGATACAGTGAACACTGAAGCTTTCTTT
>TRBV5-4|.|TRBJ1-6|TRBD1
CASRKGQGTRGDYNSPLHF
TGTGCCAGCAGGAAGGGACAGGGGACCCGGGGAGACTATAATTCACCCCTCCACTTT
>TRBV10-2|.|TRBJ1-6|.
CASSESTWGSPLHF
TGCGCCAGCAGTGAGTCGACCTGGGGTTCACCCCTCCACTTT
>TRBV19|.|TRBJ1-2|.
CASSIGPRDYYGYTF
TGTGCCAGTAGTATAGGCCCCAGGGACTACTATGGCTACACCTTC